This TCR beta chain comes out of a study of T-cell reconstitution after alpha-beta-depleted transplantation in children. The study's findings and limits: At the one-year point after transplant, T-cell counts and TCRbeta diversity were found to come mostly from T cells that had been newly produced. Reported findings indicate that, about two months after transplant, alpha-beta T cells came from several hundred expanded clones, which were derived from non-depleted graft cells. Surviving recipient T cells and thymic progenitors accounted for the high day-60 TCRbeta diversity observed in some patients.

Preparation of the TCRbeta library used unique molecular identifiers. TCRdb ran MiXCR on the PCR reads and lists one entry per CDR3 protein. The table lists roughly 310,000 distinct CDR3 sequences, approximately 23% of them singletons. The germline CDR1 and CDR2 sequences are DFQATT and SNEGSKA (reference sequence). V gave up 2 bases and J gave up 2 bases, with 5 bases separating them. CDR3 length equals 12 residues. On this clonotype itself: Antigen: not known.

The sample here was PBMCs, mostly from graft donor cells, taken 180 days after TCRalphabeta/CD19-depleted stem cell transplant. The chain is built from TRBV20-1 and TRBJ2-3, with D unresolved. This clonotype was obtained from a male patient younger than 18 who had a stem cell transplant for acute lymphoblastic leukemia, so the T cells may come from the graft donor. CDR3 coding DNA: TGCAGTGCTAGAAGGCCCACAGATACGCAGTATTTT. Translating gives CSARRPTDTQYF.